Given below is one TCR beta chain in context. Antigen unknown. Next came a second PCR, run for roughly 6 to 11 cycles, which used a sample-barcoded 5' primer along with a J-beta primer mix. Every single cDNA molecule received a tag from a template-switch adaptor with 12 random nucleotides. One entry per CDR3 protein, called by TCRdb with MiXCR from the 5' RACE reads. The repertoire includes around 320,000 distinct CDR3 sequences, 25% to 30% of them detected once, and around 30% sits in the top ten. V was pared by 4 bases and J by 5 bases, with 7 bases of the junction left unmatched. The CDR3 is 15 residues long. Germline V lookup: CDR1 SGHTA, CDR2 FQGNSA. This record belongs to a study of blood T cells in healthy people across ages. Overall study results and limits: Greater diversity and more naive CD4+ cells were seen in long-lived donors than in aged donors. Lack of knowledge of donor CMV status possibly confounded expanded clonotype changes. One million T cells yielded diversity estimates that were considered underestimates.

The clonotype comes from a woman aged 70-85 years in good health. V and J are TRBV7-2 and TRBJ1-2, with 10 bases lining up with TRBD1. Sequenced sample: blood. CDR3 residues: CASSSQPDRGYGYTF. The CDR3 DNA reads TGTGCCAGCAGCTCGCAACCGGACAGGGGGTATGGCTACACCTTC.